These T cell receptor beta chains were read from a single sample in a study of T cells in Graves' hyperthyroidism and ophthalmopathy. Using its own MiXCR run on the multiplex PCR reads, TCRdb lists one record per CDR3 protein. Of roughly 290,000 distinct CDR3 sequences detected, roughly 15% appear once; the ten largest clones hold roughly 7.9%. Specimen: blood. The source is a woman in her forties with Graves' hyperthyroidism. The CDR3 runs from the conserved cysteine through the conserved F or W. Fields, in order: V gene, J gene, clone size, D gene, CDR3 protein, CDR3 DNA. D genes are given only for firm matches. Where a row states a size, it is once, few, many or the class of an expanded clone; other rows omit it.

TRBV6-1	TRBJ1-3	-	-	CASRALGLASGNTIYF	TGTGCCAGCAGGGCTCTGGGGTTGGCCTCTGGAAACACCATATATTTT
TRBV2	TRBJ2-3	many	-	CASNKQGQSTDTQYF	TGTGCCAGCAACAAACAGGGTCAAAGCACAGATACGCAGTATTTT
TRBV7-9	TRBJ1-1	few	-	CASSLGGRGTEAFF	TGTGCCAGCAGCTTAGGGGGAAGGGGGACTGAAGCTTTCTTT
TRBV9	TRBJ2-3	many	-	CASSVTSTDTQYF	TGTGCCAGCAGCGTGACTAGCACAGATACGCAGTATTTT
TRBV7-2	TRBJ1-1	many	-	CASSLAGGNTEAFF	TGTGCCAGCAGCTTAGCAGGGGGGAACACTGAAGCTTTCTTT
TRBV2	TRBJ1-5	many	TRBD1	CASRPGQGSNQPQHF	TGTGCCAGCAGACCGGGACAGGGGAGCAATCAGCCCCAGCATTTT
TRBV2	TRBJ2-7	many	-	CASSPNYEQYF	TGTGCCAGCAGCCCCAACTACGAGCAGTACTTC
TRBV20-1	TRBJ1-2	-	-	CSARMDLYGYTF	TGCAGTGCTAGAATGGACCTCTATGGCTACACCTTC
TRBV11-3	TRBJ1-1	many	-	CASSPTGFAEAFF	TGTGCCAGCAGCCCTACAGGGTTCGCTGAAGCTTTCTTT
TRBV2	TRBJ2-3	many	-	CASSGTYSTDTQYF	TGTGCCAGCAGTGGGACGTACAGCACGGATACGCAGTATTTT
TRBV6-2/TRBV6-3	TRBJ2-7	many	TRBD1	CASIMDRVDREQYF	TGTGCCAGCATTATGGACAGGGTCGACCGCGAGCAGTACTTC
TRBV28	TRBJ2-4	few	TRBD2	CASSLWTGGGPQDIQYF	TGTGCCAGCAGTTTATGGACGGGGGGAGGACCACAGGACATTCAGTACTTC
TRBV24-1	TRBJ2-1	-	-	CATSDLSHSDEQFF	TGTGCCACCAGTGATTTGAGTCACTCCGATGAGCAGTTCTTC
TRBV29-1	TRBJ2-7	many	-	CSVGHQYEQYF	TGCAGCGTTGGGCATCAATACGAGCAGTACTTC
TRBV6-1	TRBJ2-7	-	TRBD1	CASSDRTGYEQYF	TGTGCCAGCAGTGATCGGACAGGCTACGAGCAGTACTTC
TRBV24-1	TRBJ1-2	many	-	CATSPPDDSYGYTF	TGTGCCACCAGTCCCCCGGACGACAGTTATGGCTACACCTTC
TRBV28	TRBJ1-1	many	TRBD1	CASRRTGNTEAFF	TGTGCCAGCAGAAGGACAGGGAACACTGAAGCTTTCTTT
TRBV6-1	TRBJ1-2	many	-	CASSGDGYTF	TGTGCCAGCAGTGGCGATGGCTACACCTTC
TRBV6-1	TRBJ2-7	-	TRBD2	CASRPMTSGSYEQYF	TGTGCCAGCAGACCTATGACTAGCGGCTCCTACGAGCAGTACTTC
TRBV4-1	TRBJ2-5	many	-	CASSQWQRETQYF	TGCGCCAGCAGCCAATGGCAGAGGGAGACCCAGTACTTC
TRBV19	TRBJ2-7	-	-	CASSFPGQNEQYF	TGTGCCAGTAGCTTCCCTGGGCAGAACGAGCAGTACTTC
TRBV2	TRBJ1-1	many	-	CASNGRLGEAFF	TGTGCCAGTAATGGCAGGCTGGGGGAAGCTTTCTTT
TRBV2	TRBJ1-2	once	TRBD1	CASRNYRGLANPRYGYTF	TGTGCGAGCAGAAATTACAGGGGCTTAGCCAACCCACGCTATGGCTACACCTTC
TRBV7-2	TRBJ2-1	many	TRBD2	CASSPSLLAGTYNEQFF	TGTGCCAGCAGCCCCTCCCTACTAGCGGGAACCTACAATGAGCAGTTCTTC
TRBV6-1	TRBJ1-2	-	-	CASSPLGGRSSGYTF	TGTGCCAGCAGCCCACTGGGGGGGAGGAGTAGCGGCTACACCTTC
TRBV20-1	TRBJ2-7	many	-	CSASTGESEQYF	TGCAGTGCGAGCACGGGAGAAAGCGAGCAGTACTTC
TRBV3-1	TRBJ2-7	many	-	CASSPGTEAYEQYF	TGTGCCAGCAGCCCAGGGACTGAAGCCTACGAGCAGTACTTC
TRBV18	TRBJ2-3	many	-	CASSPGSTDTQYF	TGTGCCAGCTCACCAGGCAGCACAGATACGCAGTATTTT
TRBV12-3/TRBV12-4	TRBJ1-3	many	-	CASSQGSFSGNTIYF	TGTGCCAGCAGTCAAGGGTCTTTCTCTGGAAACACCATATATTTT
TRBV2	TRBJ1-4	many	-	CASLVSPNEKLFF	TGTGCCAGCCTGGTCTCGCCTAATGAAAAACTGTTTTTT
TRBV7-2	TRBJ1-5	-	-	CASSSAGLRSYQPQHF	TGTGCCAGCAGCTCTGCGGGGCTGAGATCTTATCAGCCCCAGCATTTT
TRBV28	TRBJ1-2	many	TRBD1	CASSLFDRANYGYTF	TGTGCCAGCAGTTTATTCGACAGGGCCAACTATGGCTACACCTTC
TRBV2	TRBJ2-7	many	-	CASSFSQGYEQYF	TGTGCCAGCAGTTTCTCGCAGGGTTACGAGCAGTACTTC
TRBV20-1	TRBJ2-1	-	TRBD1	CSARSRGFYNEQFF	TGCAGTGCTAGGAGCAGGGGGTTCTACAATGAGCAGTTCTTC
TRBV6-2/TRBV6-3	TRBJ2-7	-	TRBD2	CASSHPGGRNEQYF	TGTGCCAGCAGCCACCCGGGGGGGCGTAACGAGCAGTACTTC
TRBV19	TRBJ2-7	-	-	CASSGRERNEQYF	TGTGCCAGTAGTGGACGGGAGCGCAACGAGCAGTACTTC
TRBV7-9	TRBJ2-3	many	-	CASSFETDTQYF	TGTGCCAGCAGCTTCGAAACAGATACGCAGTATTTT
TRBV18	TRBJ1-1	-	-	CASSPDGAEASF	TGTGCCAGCTCACCAGATGGGGCTGAAGCTTCCTTT
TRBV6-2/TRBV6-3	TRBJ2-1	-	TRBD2	CASRPGTSLYNEQFF	TGTGCCAGCAGACCCGGGACTAGCCTCTACAATGAGCAGTTCTTC
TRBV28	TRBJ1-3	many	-	CASSLPMLGNTIYF	TGTGCCAGCAGCCTTCCTATGCTCGGAAACACCATATATTTT
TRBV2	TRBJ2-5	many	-	CASIERDGLETQYF	TGTGCCAGCATCGAAAGGGATGGTCTCGAGACCCAGTACTTC
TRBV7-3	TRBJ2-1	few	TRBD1	CASSLRDRDDEQFF	TGTGCCAGCAGCTTACGGGACAGGGATGACGAGCAGTTCTTC
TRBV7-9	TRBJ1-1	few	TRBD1	CASSLGGTDTEAFF	TGTGCCAGCAGCTTAGGGGGGACAGACACTGAAGCTTTCTTT
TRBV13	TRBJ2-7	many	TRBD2	CASRTSGSVYEQYF	TGTGCCAGCAGGACTAGCGGGAGTGTATACGAGCAGTACTTC
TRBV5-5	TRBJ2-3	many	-	CASSLAATLADTQYF	TGTGCCAGCAGCTTGGCGGCTACCTTGGCAGATACGCAGTATTTT
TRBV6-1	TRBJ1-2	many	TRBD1	CASSSTGGRGYTF	TGTGCCAGCAGTTCGACAGGGGGCCGTGGCTACACCTTC
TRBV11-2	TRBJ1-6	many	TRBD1	CASSSPRDRGSPLHF	TGTGCCAGCAGCTCCCCCCGGGACAGGGGCTCACCCCTCCACTTT
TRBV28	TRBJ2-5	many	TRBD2	CASRRGRLGETQYF	TGTGCCAGCAGACGCGGGAGGCTTGGAGAGACCCAGTACTTC
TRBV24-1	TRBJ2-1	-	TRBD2	CATSDSSGREYNEQFF	TGTGCCACCAGTGATTCCAGCGGGAGGGAATACAATGAGCAGTTCTTC
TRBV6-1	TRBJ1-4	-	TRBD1	CASSEGTGVFEKLFF	TGTGCCAGCAGTGAGGGGACAGGGGTATTTGAAAAACTGTTTTTT